This T cell receptor beta chain is drawn from a study of cytomegalovirus exposure and HLA in healthy donors. Study as a whole: Genetic ancestry analysis placed over 65% of the approximately 400 donors that were genotyped in the Caucasian-associated cluster.

Study-wide results and limits: Most likely, a cluster of highly shared sequence variants arose as a sequencing artifact.

This clone was seen just once. Its antigen is unknown. Trimming cost V 6 bases and J 6 bases; bases outside gene matches: 15. Germline V CDR1 and CDR2: MDHEN, SYDVKM. The CDR3 is made up of 17 amino acids. Primers included in the PCR were 60 Vbeta and 13 Jbeta primers. Clones were read by immunoSEQ multiplex PCR, and TCRdb kept only the in-frame ones, dropping some. This repertoire shows fewer than 150,000 clones, around 80% found once; its top ten account for under 2.5%. The receptor was isolated from a man in his thirties or forties in good health and CMV-seronegative. V usage is TRBV28 and J usage is TRBJ1-5, with TRBD1 matching over 9 bases. Sequencing was performed on PBMCs. CDR3 loop: CASRSEPGQGAFQPQHF. The CDR3 region has the DNA TGTGCCAGCAGGTCTGAACCGGGACAGGGAGCATTTCAGCCCCAGCATTTT.